This T cell receptor (beta chain) was retrieved from a study of blood T cell repertoires in COVID-19. This clone was counted once. Trimming removed 3 bases at V and 2 bases at J, with 11 bases between. CDR1 and CDR2 (germline): DFQATT, SNEGSKA (reference sequence). CDR3 length equals 13 residues. Only in-frame clones appear in the TCRdb table, and some are missing; sequencing was by immunoSEQ multiplex PCR. Altogether roughly 230,000 clones are present, about 85% being singletons, with the ten largest covering under 7%. This clonotype originated in a woman between 45 and 60 years old who had been exposed to COVID-19. V is TRBV20-1 and J is TRBJ2-7, with a possible D match to TRBD2 (6 bases). Sequencing input: PBMCs or T cells enriched from blood (not recorded which). DNA for the CDR3: TGCAGTGCTAGTAGCGGCACCGCCTACGAGCAGTACTTC. Its translation is CSASSGTAYEQYF.